This T cell receptor (beta chain) is drawn from a study of cytomegalovirus exposure and HLA in healthy donors. The study, taken as a whole, reports: Being productive about 90% or about 30% of the time was typical of most TCR beta V segments in an earlier analysis. Later analysis identified a missense DCLRE1C variant that was linked to TCR beta V- and J-gene trimming. Clonal expansion, a later analysis showed, was greater in HLA-associated TCR beta chains than in equally common others. Cytomegalovirus status, reportedly, was diagnosed with high specificity and sensitivity by the classifier.

PCR was performed using 60 Vbeta and 13 Jbeta primers. Repertoires were generated with immunoSEQ multiplex PCR, while TCRdb's copy carries only in-frame clones and drops some. The repertoire holds roughly 140,000 clones, with over 60% as singletons. Concerning this clone itself: Its antigen is unknown.

V was pared by 3 bases and J by 4 bases, with 5 bases of the junction left unmatched. The germline gives CDR1 LGHNA, CDR2 YSLEER. This CDR3 is 15 amino acids long. The TCR comes from a man aged 35-49 years in good health and CMV-seropositive. The V and J genes are TRBV4-3 and TRBJ1-4; 7 nucleotides match TRBD1. The sample taken for sequencing was PBMCs. CDR3 nucleotide sequence: TGCGCCAGCAGCCATCAGGGGGTCGGTAATGAAAAACTGTTTTTT. Encoded protein: CASSHQGVGNEKLFF.